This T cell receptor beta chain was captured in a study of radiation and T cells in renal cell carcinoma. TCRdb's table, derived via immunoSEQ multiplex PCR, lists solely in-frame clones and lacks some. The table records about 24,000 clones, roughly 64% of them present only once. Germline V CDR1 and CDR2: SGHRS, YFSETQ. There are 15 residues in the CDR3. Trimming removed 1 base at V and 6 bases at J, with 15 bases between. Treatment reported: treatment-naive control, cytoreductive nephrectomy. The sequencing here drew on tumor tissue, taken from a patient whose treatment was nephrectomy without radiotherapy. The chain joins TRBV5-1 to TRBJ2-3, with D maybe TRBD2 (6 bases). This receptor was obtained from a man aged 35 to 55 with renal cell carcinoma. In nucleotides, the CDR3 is TGCGCCAGCAGCTTGATCGGGGGTCTCTTGGATACGCAGTATTTT. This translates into CASSLIGGLLDTQYF.